These T cell receptor beta chains were read from a single sample in a study of T cells in Graves' hyperthyroidism and ophthalmopathy. TCRdb recomputed calls from the multiplex PCR reads with MiXCR, one row per CDR3 protein. The sample gives about 590,000 distinct CDR3 sequences, more than 13% of which show up once; 7.1% is in the top ten. Sequencing was performed on blood. These TCRs come from a woman aged 18-30 years with Graves' ophthalmopathy. CDR3s leave out the opening cysteine and the closing phenylalanine or tryptophan. Size values are once, few and many counts, or a class for expanded clones, and some rows have none.

size,V,J,CDR3
many,TRBV5-6,TRBJ1-1,ASSLYRRGDTEAF
many,TRBV6-1,TRBJ2-2,ASSSTPGLAGRKGELF
.,TRBV6-5,TRBJ1-1,ASSWGGDRGRVTEAF
few,TRBV4-3,TRBJ2-2,ASSQEADDTGELF
many,TRBV28,TRBJ2-3,ASRFRAPRTDTQY
.,TRBV5-8,TRBJ2-5,ASSHTGDSLSQETQY
many,TRBV27,TRBJ2-1,ASSAPRRDRARNSYNEQF
.,TRBV9,TRBJ2-5,ASSVSQSEETQY
few,TRBV29-1,TRBJ2-5,SVSGTSGGRETQY
many,TRBV28,TRBJ1-2,ASSPGVGYGYT
many,TRBV6-1,TRBJ1-5,ASREVGQGLNQPQH
.,TRBV15,TRBJ1-6,ATSRDGGGGWDGSSPLH
many,TRBV11-2,TRBJ2-7,ASSLGTSGPYEQY
many,TRBV7-9,TRBJ2-1,ASSSRTDKAYNEQF
many,TRBV7-2,TRBJ2-1,ASSYLAGGWNEQF
few,TRBV18,TRBJ1-6,ASSPLSPSPLH
few,TRBV7-9,TRBJ2-7,ASSLASMGQVPYEQY
many,TRBV20-1,TRBJ2-5,SARSPGLAGPETQY
many,TRBV7-2,TRBJ2-3,ASQRTSGFTDTQY
many,TRBV2,TRBJ1-1,ASSERAGWNIGTEAF
many,TRBV19,TRBJ2-7,ARPGLAGAYEQY
.,TRBV5-1,TRBJ2-3,ASSLEGRLAGTDTQY
many,TRBV29-1,TRBJ2-7,SVTGGGSYEQY
few,TRBV7-3,TRBJ1-3,ASSQNSDSGNTIY
.,TRBV9,TRBJ2-5,ASSAYEPGQETQY
many,TRBV2,TRBJ1-3,ASQGVIGNTIY
many,TRBV5-1,TRBJ2-3,ASSLDLGSDTQY
many,TRBV6-5,TRBJ2-2,ASGKYQSGNGELF
.,TRBV18,TRBJ2-7,ASSPPLESYEQY
many,TRBV20-1,TRBJ1-1,SARDAGWGTEAF
few,TRBV4-3,TRBJ1-1,ASSQDSLTEAF
many,TRBV30,TRBJ1-1,AWNYRGMNTEAF
.,TRBV7-9,TRBJ1-3,ASSTVRTGVSGNTIY
few,TRBV27,TRBJ2-5,ASRLGLARLETQY
few,TRBV6-2/TRBV6-3,TRBJ2-7,ASSSRQGSTEQY
many,TRBV20-1,TRBJ2-1,SARDPAGSYNEQF
many,TRBV27,TRBJ2-7,ASSLGTSGSFDEQY
many,TRBV18,TRBJ2-7,ASSPGTGLSSYEQY
many,TRBV27,TRBJ1-1,ASSSAGGHTEAF
many,TRBV2,TRBJ2-1,ASRPLAGRGEQF
many,TRBV6-5,TRBJ2-7,ASSYSPLAPKSYEQY